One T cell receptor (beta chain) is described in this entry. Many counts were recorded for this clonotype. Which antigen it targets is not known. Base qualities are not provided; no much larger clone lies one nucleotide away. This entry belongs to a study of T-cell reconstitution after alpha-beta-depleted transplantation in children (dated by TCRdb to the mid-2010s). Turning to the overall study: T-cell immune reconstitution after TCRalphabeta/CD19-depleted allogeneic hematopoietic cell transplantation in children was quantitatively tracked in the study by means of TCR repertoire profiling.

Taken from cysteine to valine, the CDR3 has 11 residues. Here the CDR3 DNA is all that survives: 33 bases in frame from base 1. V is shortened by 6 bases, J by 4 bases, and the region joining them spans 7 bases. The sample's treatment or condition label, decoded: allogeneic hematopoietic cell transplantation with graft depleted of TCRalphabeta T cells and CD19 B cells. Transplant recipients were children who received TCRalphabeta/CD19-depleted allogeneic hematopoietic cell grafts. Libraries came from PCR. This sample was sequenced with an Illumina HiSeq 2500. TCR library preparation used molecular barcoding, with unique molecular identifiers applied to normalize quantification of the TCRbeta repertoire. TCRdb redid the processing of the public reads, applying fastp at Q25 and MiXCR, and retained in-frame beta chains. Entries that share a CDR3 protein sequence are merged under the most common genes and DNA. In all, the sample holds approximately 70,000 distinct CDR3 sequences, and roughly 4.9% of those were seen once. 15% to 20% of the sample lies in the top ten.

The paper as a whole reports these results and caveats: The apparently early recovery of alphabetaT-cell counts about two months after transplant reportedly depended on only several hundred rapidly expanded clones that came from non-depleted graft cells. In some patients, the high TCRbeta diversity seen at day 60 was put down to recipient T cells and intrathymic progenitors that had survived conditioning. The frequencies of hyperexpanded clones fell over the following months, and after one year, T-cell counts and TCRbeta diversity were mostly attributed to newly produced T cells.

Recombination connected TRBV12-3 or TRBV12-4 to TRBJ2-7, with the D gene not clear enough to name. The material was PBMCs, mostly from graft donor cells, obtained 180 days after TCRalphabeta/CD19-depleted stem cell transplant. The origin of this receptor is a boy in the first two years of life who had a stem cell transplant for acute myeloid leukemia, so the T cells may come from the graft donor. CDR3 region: CASSLGYEQYV. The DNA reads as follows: TGTGCCAGCAGCCTTGGATACGAGCAGTACGTC.